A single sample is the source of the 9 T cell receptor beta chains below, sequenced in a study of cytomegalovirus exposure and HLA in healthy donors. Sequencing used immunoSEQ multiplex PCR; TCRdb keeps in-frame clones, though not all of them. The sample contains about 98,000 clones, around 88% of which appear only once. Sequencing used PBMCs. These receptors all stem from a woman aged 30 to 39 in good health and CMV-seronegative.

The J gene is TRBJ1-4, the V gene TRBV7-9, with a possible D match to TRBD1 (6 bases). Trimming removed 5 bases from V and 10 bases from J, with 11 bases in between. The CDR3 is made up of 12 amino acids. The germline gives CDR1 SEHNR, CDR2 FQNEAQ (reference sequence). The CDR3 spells CASSLTGSKLFF. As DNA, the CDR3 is TGTGCCAGCAGCCTCACAGGGTCAAAACTGTTTTTT.

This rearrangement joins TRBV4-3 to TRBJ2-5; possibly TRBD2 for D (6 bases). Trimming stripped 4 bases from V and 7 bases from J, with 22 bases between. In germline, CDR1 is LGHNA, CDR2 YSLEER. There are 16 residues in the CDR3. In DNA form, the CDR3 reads TGCGCCAGCAGCCGACTATTCCGGGACGGGGGATCGACCCAGTACTTC. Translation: CASSRLFRDGGSTQYF.

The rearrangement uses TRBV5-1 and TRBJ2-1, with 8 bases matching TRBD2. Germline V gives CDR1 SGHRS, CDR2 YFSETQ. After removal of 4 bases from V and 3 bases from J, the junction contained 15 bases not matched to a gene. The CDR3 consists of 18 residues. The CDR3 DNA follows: TGCGCCAGCAGCCTTCAGACTCCCTCGGGGGGGATCTACAATGAGCAGTTCTTC. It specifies CASSLQTPSGGIYNEQFF.

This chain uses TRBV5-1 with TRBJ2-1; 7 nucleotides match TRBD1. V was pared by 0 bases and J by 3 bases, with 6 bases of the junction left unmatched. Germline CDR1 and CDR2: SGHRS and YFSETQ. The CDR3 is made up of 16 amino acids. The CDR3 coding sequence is TGCGCCAGCAGCTTGGGCCGGGACAGACACTACAATGAGCAGTTCTTC. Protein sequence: CASSLGRDRHYNEQFF.

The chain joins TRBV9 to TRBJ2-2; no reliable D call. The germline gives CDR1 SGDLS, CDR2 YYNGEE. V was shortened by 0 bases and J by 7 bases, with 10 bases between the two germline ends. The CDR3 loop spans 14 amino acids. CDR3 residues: CASSVGRPSGELFF. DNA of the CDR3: TGTGCCAGCAGCGTAGGACGTCCTAGCGGGGAGCTGTTTTTT.

CDR3 amino acids: CASSTPTGRGNTIYF. Here the CDR3 DNA reads TGTGCCAGCAGCACCCCGACAGGGAGGGGAAACACCATATATTTT. The chain carries TRBV7-9 and TRBJ1-3; 7 nucleotides align to TRBD1. V gave up 5 bases and J gave up 4 bases; unmatched junction bases: 8. Germline V lookup: CDR1 SEHNR, CDR2 FQNEAQ (reference sequence). This CDR3 region has 15 residues.

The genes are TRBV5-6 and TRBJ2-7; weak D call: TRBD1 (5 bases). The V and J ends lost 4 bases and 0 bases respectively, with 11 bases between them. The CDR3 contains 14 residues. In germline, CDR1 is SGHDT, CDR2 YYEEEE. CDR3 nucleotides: TGTGCCAGCAGCCTCACAGGAACCTCCTACGAGCAGTACTTC. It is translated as CASSLTGTSYEQYF.

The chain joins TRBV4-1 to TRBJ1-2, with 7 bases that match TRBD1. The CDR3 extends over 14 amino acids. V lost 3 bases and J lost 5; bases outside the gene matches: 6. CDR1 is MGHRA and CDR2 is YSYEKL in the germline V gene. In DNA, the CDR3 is TGCGCCAGCAGCCAGTCCCGGGACAGATATGGCTACACCTTC. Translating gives CASSQSRDRYGYTF.

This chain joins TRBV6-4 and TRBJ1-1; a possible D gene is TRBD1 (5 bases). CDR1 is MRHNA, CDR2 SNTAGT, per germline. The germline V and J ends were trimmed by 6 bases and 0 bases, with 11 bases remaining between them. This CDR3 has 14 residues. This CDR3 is CASRRQHMNTEAFF. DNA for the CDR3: TGTGCCAGCAGAAGACAGCACATGAACACTGAAGCTTTCTTT.